This record concerns one TCR beta chain sequence. Its antigen is still unknown. The donors were all Caucasian adults (living in Nashville, Tennessee). Looked up from germline, CDR1 is KGHSH and CDR2 is LQKENI. V was shortened by 0 bases and J by 5 bases, with 16 bases between the two germline ends. CDR3 length equals 16 residues. The source of the sample is a study of shared clonotypes between healthy human individuals. Sequencing was performed with immunoSEQ multiplex PCR; in TCRdb, only in-frame clones are kept and a portion is missing. The sample shows approximately 1.1 million clones, around three quarters of them seen only once. Findings of the study overall: The generation probabilities recorded for non-shared clonotypes fell below those of clonotypes shared by all four donors. Though the depth was large, rarefaction showed that sorted-subset sequencing was incomplete. Memory subsets had estimated richness that was generally smaller than that of naive subsets.

This TCR derives from a man aged 18 to 35 in good health. Some clones in this sample may be carry-over from other donors' samples. The J gene is TRBJ1-2, the V gene TRBV18; TRBD1 is a possible D gene (6 bases). Sequenced material: memory CD4+ T cells from PBMCs. Indicated subset: CD45RA-negative fraction. The CDR3 bases are TGTGCCAGCTCACCACCAGGCAACAGGGATATATATGGCTACACCTTC. It translates to CASSPPGNRDIYGYTF.